This T cell receptor delta chain was documented in a study of fetal and pediatric gammadelta thymocytes (dated by TCRdb to between 2021 and 2024). For context, the study as a whole: The bulk gammadelta thymocyte repertoires combined previously published and newly generated, unpublished data and were used to strengthen a single-cell study of gammadelta thymocyte development. The bulk gammadelta thymocyte repertoire set covered some 10 subjects in total, 3 fetal thymus donors and 7 pediatric thymus donors. The bulk gammadelta thymocyte repertoires combined unpublished data with previously published data (refs 27,28). Bulk TCR repertoire data were included to raise the number of subjects and reinforce the CDR3 publicity analysis. On the study overall, not on this receptor specifically: Fetal gammadelta thymocyte repertoires were previously reported to be enriched for TRDV2, TRGV8 and TRGV9 usage, low N additions and public CDR3s compared with post-natal repertoires.

The listed sequencing device is Illumina MiSeq. The authors processed their data as follows. For the publicity analysis, the Vgamma9Vdelta2 and nonVgamma9Vdelta2 bulk CDR3 files from each subject were merged to form one combined repertoire per subject. CDR3 publicity was given a score from 0 to 19 by checking each amino acid sequence across 9 single-cell datasets and 9 to 10 bulk repertoires with base R and dplyr. Via CATT, TCRdb reprocessed the public reads, and rows with identical DNA were then joined. Here the V and J calls rest on TCRdb's processing, not on the authors' analysis. Here the sample has around 2,000 delta-chain clones; around a quarter occur a single time. The top ten clonotypes cover approximately 4.4% of the sample. Thymocytes were stained with Zombie NIR viability dye plus antibodies to CD3 (UCHT1), TCRgammadelta (11F2), TCRVgamma9 (IMMU360) and TCRVdelta2 (IMMU389). Bulk TRD and TRG CDR3 repertoires were produced separately from sorted Vgamma9Vdelta2 and nonVgamma9Vdelta2 gammadelta thymocytes taken from human fetal and pediatric thymuses. Pediatric thymus tissue was obtained in Belgium from children undergoing cardiac surgery. The ages of the pediatric thymus donors in the study ranged between about 1 and 12 years. Thymic cell suspensions were made from fetal and post-natal thymuses as previously described. NonVgamma9Vdelta2 thymocytes were sorted as CD3+ gammadeltaTCR+ cells lacking the Vgamma9+Vdelta2+ phenotype. A FACS Aria III cell sorter (BD Biosciences) was used for cell sorting.

This clone is regarded as medium-sized (0.01 to 0.1%). Its antigen remains undetermined. Base-call qualities are not available, and no considerably larger clone is one nucleotide away. At the DNA level, this CDR3 is encoded by other sequences in the same sample as well. Inclusive of the bounding cysteine and phenylalanine, the CDR3 is 19 residues long. The read is trimmed to its CDR3 DNA, 57 bases read in frame from base 1. In the germline V gene, CDR1 corresponds to TSWWSYY and CDR2 to QGS. V and J are trimmed by 5 bases and 0 bases, and the gene matches miss 15 bases of the junction. The specimen was non-Vgamma9Vdelta2 gamma-delta T cells from the thymus. The sample's cell subset or site label is to be understood as: CD3+gammadeltaTCR+ thymocytes not co-expressing Vgamma9 and Vdelta2. The TCR was taken from a child who underwent cardiac surgery and was recorded as healthy. This sequence uses TRDV1 and TRDJ1, with TRDD3 identical over 10 junction bases. The nucleotides read TGTGCTCTTGGGCTCCCCATTCTTACTGGGGGATTTTACACCGATAAACTCATCTTT. Translated, this gives CALGLPILTGGFYTDKLIF.